This entry lists 18 T cell receptor beta chains sequenced from one sample in a study of T cell responses to AZD1222 COVID-19 vaccine. This table comes from immunoSEQ multiplex PCR, and its TCRdb copy is limited to in-frame clones, with some not included. Seen here are fewer than 200,000 clones, roughly nine tenths observed once, and the top ten hold approximately 1.8%. The sample was peripheral blood, taken on day 0 of AZD1222 vaccination. All receptors derive from an adult in good health.

The chain has TRBV30 and TRBJ1-1, with D perhaps matching TRBD1 (6 bases). V lost 0 bases to trimming and J lost 1 base, with 9 bases between them. This CDR3 is 14 amino acids long. CDR1 is GTSNPN, CDR2 SVGIG, per germline (reference sequence). For the CDR3, the DNA is TGTGCCTGGAGTGTCTGGGGGCAGAACACTGAAGCTTTCTTT. Amino acid sequence: CAWSVWGQNTEAFF.

As DNA, the CDR3 is TGTGCCTGGAGTAAACCAGAGGGTAGCGGTGGCTACACCTTC. It codes for CAWSKPEGSGGYTF. The chain is built from TRBV30 and TRBJ1-2; no definite D call. The CDR3 runs to 14 residues. Germline CDR1 is GTSNPN and CDR2 is SVGIG (reference sequence). The V end was cut by 2 bases, the J end by 7 bases, with 17 bases between.

This sequence joins TRBV2 and TRBJ2-7, with a weak D call TRBD2 (6 bases). Germline CDR1 is SNHLY and CDR2 is FYNNEI. This CDR3 is built from 12 residues. Trimming stripped 1 base from V and 7 bases from J, with 8 bases between. The CDR3 region has the DNA TGTGCCAGCAGTGAAGACGGGAGAGAGCAGTACGTC. It specifies CASSEDGREQYV.

In its sample, this clone was seen a few times. This chain connects TRBV30 to TRBJ2-3; no reliable D call. This CDR3 comprises 13 residues. Per germline, CDR1 GTSNPN and CDR2 SVGIG (reference sequence). Trimming stripped 0 bases from V and 1 base from J, with 5 bases between. This CDR3 is CAWSVPGTDTQYF. In DNA, the CDR3 is TGTGCCTGGAGTGTACCCGGCACAGATACGCAGTATTTT.

The gene calls are TRBV2 and TRBJ1-4; possible D gene TRBD1, 5 bases. The V end lost 6 bases, the J end lost 8 bases, and 19 bases lay between the germline ends. This CDR3 region has 15 residues. Germline CDR1 is SNHLY and CDR2 is FYNNEI. The CDR3 spells CASRNAGTLGEKLFF. DNA of the CDR3: TGTGCCAGCAGGAATGCCGGGACCTTAGGGGAAAAACTGTTTTTT.

The chain recombines TRBV5-1 with TRBJ2-3; the D gene is possibly TRBD1 (6 bases). The V end was cut by 4 bases, the J end by 5 bases, with 14 bases between. The germline gives CDR1 SGHRS, CDR2 YFSETQ. This CDR3 is built from 14 residues. Here the CDR3 DNA reads TGCGCCAGCAGCGCCGACAGGCAAGGAGATACGCAGTATTTT. Protein: CASSADRQGDTQYF.

The rearrangement joins TRBV5-1 to TRBJ1-1; no firm D call. Per germline, CDR1 SGHRS and CDR2 YFSETQ. CDR3 length equals 14 residues. Trimming took 3 bases from V and 0 from J, leaving 9 bases between them. The CDR3: CASSSLPLNTEAFF. The CDR3 nucleotides read TGCGCCAGCAGCTCTCTCCCCCTGAACACTGAAGCTTTCTTT.

The rearrangement links TRBV10-3 to TRBJ1-1, with D uncertain. CDR1 ENHRY and CDR2 SYGVKD come from the germline V gene. The CDR3 has 12 residues. V was pared by 8 bases and J by 4 bases, with 11 bases between. The CDR3 region is CAIYSGGTEAFF. In DNA form, the CDR3 reads TGTGCCATCTACAGTGGTGGCACTGAAGCTTTCTTT.

The rearrangement joins TRBV18 to TRBJ2-3, with no clear D. CDR1 and CDR2 from the germline V gene are KGHSH and LQKENI. Trimming removed 8 bases at V and 2 bases at J, with 5 bases between. The CDR3 length is 11 residues. The CDR3 reads CASRATDTQYF. The CDR3, as DNA: TGTGCCAGCCGGGCCACAGATACGCAGTATTTT.

The chain combines TRBV28 with TRBJ2-7; perhaps TRBD1 as D (6 bases). The V gene's germline CDR1 is MDHEN and CDR2 SYDVKM. This CDR3 region has 14 residues. Trimming took off 6 bases at V and 0 bases at J, with 12 bases between the two ends. CDR3 protein: CASRRDTGSYEQYF. In nucleotides, the CDR3 is TGTGCCAGCAGGAGGGACACGGGCTCCTACGAGCAGTACTTC. The complete variable domain, with remaining parts taken from reference TRBV28 and TRBJ2-7, reads DVKVTQSSRYLVKRTGEKVFLECVQDMDHENMFWYRQDPGLGLRLIYFSYDVKMKEKGDIPEGYSVSREKKERFSLILESASTNQTSMYLCASRRDTGSYEQYFGPGTRLTVT.

The V gene is TRBV6-5, the J gene TRBJ1-1, with D possibly TRBD1 on 5 matching bases. V was shortened by 7 bases and J by 4 bases, with 7 bases between the two germline ends. The CDR3 spans 11 residues. Germline values: CDR1 MNHEY, CDR2 SVGAGI. CDR3 bases: TGTGCCAGCACCCAGGGCACTGAAGCTTTCTTT. It is translated as CASTQGTEAFF.

V gene TRBV27 combines with J gene TRBJ2-7, with D possibly being TRBD2 (6 bases). Deletions cut 6 bases from V and 2 bases from J, with 14 bases between. The CDR3 totals 14 residues. Per the germline V gene, CDR1 is MNHEY and CDR2 is SMNVEV (reference sequence). For the CDR3, the DNA is TGTGCCAGCAGCCCACAGGCGGGACCCTACGAGCAGTACTTC. Translation: CASSPQAGPYEQYF.

This chain links TRBV4-1 with TRBJ2-1, with 10 nucleotides matching TRBD1. Germline V lookup: CDR1 MGHRA, CDR2 YSYEKL. The CDR3 is made up of 16 amino acids. Trimming cost V 2 bases and J 9 bases; bases outside gene matches: 10. The CDR3 DNA is TGCGCCAGCAGCCAACAACCGGGACAGGGGTACGCTGAGCAGTTCTTC. This translates into CASSQQPGQGYAEQFF.

The chain employs TRBV5-1 and TRBJ2-7; the match to TRBD2 covers 15 bases. Germline CDR1 SGHRS, CDR2 YFSETQ. The CDR3 loop spans 16 amino acids. V gave up 4 bases and J gave up 5 bases; unmatched junction bases: 7. This CDR3 is CASSPGTSGGFNEQYF. DNA of the CDR3: TGCGCCAGCAGCCCCGGGACTAGCGGGGGGTTCAACGAGCAGTACTTC.

The chain combines TRBV7-8 with TRBJ1-1; the match to TRBD1 covers 8 bases. The CDR3 has 16 amino acids. J lost 0 bases, V lost 1 base, and 4 bases had no gene match. Per the germline V gene, CDR1 is SGHVS and CDR2 is FQNEAQ. The CDR3 nucleotides read TGTGCCAGCAGCTTAGGGACAGGGTTCATGAACACTGAAGCTTTCTTT. Translated: CASSLGTGFMNTEAFF.

This clone was detected only once. V is TRBV9 and J is TRBJ1-3; 9 nucleotides align to TRBD1. Trimming at V came to 4 bases and at J to 2 bases, leaving 4 bases not matched to a gene. CDR3 size: 15 residues. Germline loops: CDR1 SGDLS, CDR2 YYNGEE. The CDR3 sequence is CASSTTGGTGNTIYF. The CDR3 region has the DNA TGTGCCAGCAGCACGACAGGGGGAACTGGAAACACCATATATTTT.

This chain connects TRBV6-5 to TRBJ1-1, with a possible D match to TRBD1 (5 bases). This CDR3 has 13 amino acids. Germline V gene lookup returns CDR1 MNHEY and CDR2 SVGAGI. Trimming took off 7 bases at V and 4 bases at J, with 13 bases between the two ends. The CDR3 sequence is CASIRAPGTEAFF. Here the CDR3 DNA reads TGTGCCAGCATCAGGGCCCCAGGCACTGAAGCTTTCTTT.

Only one count was recorded for this clone. The chain is built from TRBV7-9 and TRBJ1-2; D is undetermined. From germline, CDR1 is SEHNR and CDR2 FQNEAQ (reference sequence). The CDR3 contains 15 residues. V was shortened by 5 bases and J by 4 bases, with 17 bases between the two germline ends. CDR3 DNA: TGTGCCAGCAGCCATCCCCCGCCGGGGTTCTATGGCTACACCTTC. As protein: CASSHPPPGFYGYTF.